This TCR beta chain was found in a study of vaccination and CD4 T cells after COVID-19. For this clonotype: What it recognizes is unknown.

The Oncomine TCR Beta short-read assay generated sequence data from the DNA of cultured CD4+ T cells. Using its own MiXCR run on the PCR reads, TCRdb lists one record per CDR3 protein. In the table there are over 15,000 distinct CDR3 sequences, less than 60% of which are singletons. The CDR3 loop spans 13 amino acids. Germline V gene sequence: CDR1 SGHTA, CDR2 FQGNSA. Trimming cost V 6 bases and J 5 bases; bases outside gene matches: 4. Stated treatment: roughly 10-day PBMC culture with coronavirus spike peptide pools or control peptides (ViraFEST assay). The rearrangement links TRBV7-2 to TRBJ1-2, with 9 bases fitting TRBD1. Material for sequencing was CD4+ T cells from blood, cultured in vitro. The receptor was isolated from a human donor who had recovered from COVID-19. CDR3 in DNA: TGTGCCAGCAGTCCCGGGACAGGGTATGGCTACACCTTC. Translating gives CASSPGTGYGYTF.